This T cell receptor (beta chain) emerged from a study of control samples from healthy donors and cancer patients. Assay used: immunoSEQ multiplex PCR; TCRdb lists only in-frame clones, some missing. The sample has about 100,000 clones, 85% to 95% seen once. Germline CDR1 is SGHKS and CDR2 is YYEKEE (reference sequence). The CDR3 has 16 residues. Losses at the gene ends were 0 bases for V and 0 bases for J; bases not matched to a gene: 2. The chain has TRBV5-5 and TRBJ1-3; TRBD1 agrees at 8 bases. The sample taken for sequencing was blood. This receptor was obtained from a man aged 18 to 29 in good health. CDR3 loop: CASSLGTGSSGNTIYF. Written as DNA, the CDR3 is TGTGCCAGCAGCTTGGGGACAGGGAGCTCTGGAAACACCATATATTTT.